This T cell receptor (beta chain) was recorded in a study of cytomegalovirus exposure and HLA in healthy donors. The study's findings and limits: A few V segments could not be told apart, such as TRBV6-2 and TRBV6-3, and were left out. Among the sequence variants, a highly shared cluster was likely an artifact of sequencing. Being productive about 87% or about 30% of the time was typical of most TCR beta V segments in an earlier analysis.

V lost 6 bases and J 6 bases, leaving 18 bases between the germline ends. This CDR3 has 15 amino acids. Per the germline V gene, CDR1 is WSHSY and CDR2 is SAAADI. Both 60 Vbeta primers and 13 Jbeta primers went into the PCR. Repertoires were generated with immunoSEQ multiplex PCR, while TCRdb's copy carries only in-frame clones and drops some. The sample data list 100,000 to 150,000 clones. On this clone itself: Its antigen is undetermined.

This TCR derives from a woman between 35 and 50 years old in good health and CMV-seronegative. Sequencing was performed on PBMCs. The V gene is TRBV10-2, the J gene TRBJ1-5, with D possibly TRBD1 on 5 matching bases. As DNA, the CDR3 is TGCGCCAGCAGAGTCGGGGGAACTTCGGGTCAGCCCCAGCATTTT. It is translated as CASRVGGTSGQPQHF.